Listed below are T cell receptor beta chains from one sample, sequenced in a study of monozygotic twins with cystic fibrosis. Assay used: immunoSEQ multiplex PCR; TCRdb lists only in-frame clones, some missing. The data show 20,000 or so clones, with about 87% seen just once and roughly 1.2% held by the top ten. The source material was blood. Receptors originate from a woman in her thirties with cystic fibrosis. Both conserved end residues are part of each CDR3. A D gene is named only where the DNA matches it firmly. The listing skips clone size in some rows; elsewhere it reads once, few, many or a size class.

cdr3_nt: TGTGCCAGCTCACCAAAACACCTGGCCTACTATGGCTACACCTTC
cdr3_aa: CASSPKHLAYYGYTF
v_call: TRBV18
clone_size: NA
j_call: TRBJ1-2
d_call: NA

cdr3_nt: TGTGCCAGCAGCCCAGGGACGGAGACCTTCCCCTACGAGCAGTACTTC
cdr3_aa: CASSPGTETFPYEQYF
v_call: TRBV9
clone_size: NA
j_call: TRBJ2-7
d_call: NA

cdr3_nt: TGCGCCAGCAAAACAGGGGGAGATGGCTACACCTTC
cdr3_aa: CASKTGGDGYTF
v_call: TRBV5-1
clone_size: NA
j_call: TRBJ1-2
d_call: TRBD1

cdr3_nt: TGTGCCAGCAGTGGAGACAGTCCCTATGGCTACACCTTC
cdr3_aa: CASSGDSPYGYTF
v_call: TRBV7-9
clone_size: NA
j_call: TRBJ1-2
d_call: NA

cdr3_nt: TGTGCCAGCAAAAGTGAACAGCGCTTGGAGACCCAGTACTTC
cdr3_aa: CASKSEQRLETQYF
v_call: TRBV2
clone_size: NA
j_call: TRBJ2-5
d_call: NA

cdr3_nt: TGCGCCAGCAGCCAAGATCGGGCCGCGGGTAATGAGCAGTTCTTC
cdr3_aa: CASSQDRAAGNEQFF
v_call: TRBV4-1
clone_size: NA
j_call: TRBJ2-1
d_call: NA

cdr3_nt: TGTGCCAGCAGCCCGACCCAGGTGGTAGCGGGGGAATACGAGCAGTACTTC
cdr3_aa: CASSPTQVVAGEYEQYF
v_call: TRBV27
clone_size: once
j_call: TRBJ2-7
d_call: TRBD2

cdr3_nt: TGTGCCAGCAGCTTAAACGTTCGGGGGGGCCCTGAAGCTTTCTTT
cdr3_aa: CASSLNVRGGPEAFF
v_call: TRBV7-8
clone_size: NA
j_call: TRBJ1-1
d_call: NA

cdr3_nt: TGTGCCAGCAGTGCGAGGCAGGGAGCTCATGGCTACACCTTC
cdr3_aa: CASSARQGAHGYTF
v_call: TRBV2
clone_size: NA
j_call: TRBJ1-2
d_call: NA

cdr3_nt: TGCGCCAGCAGCCAAGAAGGCCAGTCTGATGAAAAACTGTTTTTT
cdr3_aa: CASSQEGQSDEKLFF
v_call: TRBV4-3
clone_size: NA
j_call: TRBJ1-4
d_call: NA

cdr3_nt: TGCGCCAGCAGCCAAGCAATGGGTCTTTACACTGAAGCTTTCTTT
cdr3_aa: CASSQAMGLYTEAFF
v_call: TRBV4-1
clone_size: NA
j_call: TRBJ1-1
d_call: NA

cdr3_nt: TGTGCCAGCTCACCATCGAGGGGAGCAATGAACACTGAAGCTTTCTTT
cdr3_aa: CASSPSRGAMNTEAFF
v_call: TRBV18
clone_size: NA
j_call: TRBJ1-1
d_call: NA

cdr3_nt: TGTGCCAGCAGCTCCAGGGACGAGCAGTACTTC
cdr3_aa: CASSSRDEQYF
v_call: TRBV7-9
clone_size: NA
j_call: TRBJ2-7
d_call: NA

cdr3_nt: TGTGCCAGCAGCTTAAGGGGGAATGAGCAGTTCTTC
cdr3_aa: CASSLRGNEQFF
v_call: TRBV13
clone_size: NA
j_call: TRBJ2-1
d_call: NA

cdr3_nt: TGTGCCAGCAGTTACTCGAGACAGACGCGGCTCGGGGAGCTGTTTTTT
cdr3_aa: CASSYSRQTRLGELFF
v_call: TRBV6-5
clone_size: NA
j_call: TRBJ2-2
d_call: NA

cdr3_nt: TGTGCCAGCAGCTTCGGACAGGTAGGGCCTAATGAGCAGTTCTTC
cdr3_aa: CASSFGQVGPNEQFF
v_call: TRBV5-4
clone_size: once
j_call: TRBJ2-1
d_call: TRBD1

cdr3_nt: TGTGCCAGCAGTTACTCGTGGGGAACTAATGAAAAACTGTTTTTT
cdr3_aa: CASSYSWGTNEKLFF
v_call: TRBV6-5
clone_size: NA
j_call: TRBJ1-4
d_call: NA

cdr3_nt: TGTGCCAGCAGCCTAAGGGACAGTGGGAATTCACCCCTCCACTTT
cdr3_aa: CASSLRDSGNSPLHF
v_call: TRBV7-2
clone_size: NA
j_call: TRBJ1-6
d_call: TRBD1

cdr3_nt: TGTGCCAGCAGGAAGGGGCCCTCCTACGAGCAGTACTTC
cdr3_aa: CASRKGPSYEQYF
v_call: TRBV28
clone_size: NA
j_call: TRBJ2-7
d_call: NA

cdr3_nt: TGTGCCAGCTCACCACCGATTTTTGGTAGCTATGGCTACACCTTC
cdr3_aa: CASSPPIFGSYGYTF
v_call: TRBV18
clone_size: NA
j_call: TRBJ1-2
d_call: NA

cdr3_nt: TGCGCCAGCAGCTTTAGCTCCTACGAGCAGTACTTC
cdr3_aa: CASSFSSYEQYF
v_call: TRBV5-1
clone_size: NA
j_call: TRBJ2-7
d_call: NA

cdr3_nt: TGTGTCAGAGGAGAAAGGGGACAGGGGTGGACTGAAGCTTTCTTT
cdr3_aa: CVRGERGQGWTEAFF
v_call: TRBV7-5
clone_size: NA
j_call: TRBJ1-1
d_call: NA

cdr3_nt: TGTGCCAGCAGCTTGTTCCAGGGTGGGACTAGCACAGATACGCAGTATTTT
cdr3_aa: CASSLFQGGTSTDTQYF
v_call: TRBV5-4
clone_size: once
j_call: TRBJ2-3
d_call: NA

cdr3_nt: TGTGCCAGCAGTGTTACTAGCGGGGCAAACATTCAGTACTTC
cdr3_aa: CASSVTSGANIQYF
v_call: TRBV27
clone_size: NA
j_call: TRBJ2-4
d_call: TRBD2

cdr3_nt: TGTGCCAGCAGTCCCTTGGGGGGGGCCTTCGGGGAGCTGTTTTTT
cdr3_aa: CASSPLGGAFGELFF
v_call: TRBV5-4
clone_size: NA
j_call: TRBJ2-2
d_call: NA

cdr3_nt: TGTGCCAGCAGCTCCCGGGACAGGGGGTTAACAGATACGCAGTATTTT
cdr3_aa: CASSSRDRGLTDTQYF
v_call: TRBV5-6
clone_size: NA
j_call: TRBJ2-3
d_call: TRBD1

cdr3_nt: TGTGCCATCAGAGCAGATGGGACAGGGGGGTCGGGTGAGCAGTTCTTC
cdr3_aa: CAIRADGTGGSGEQFF
v_call: TRBV10-3
clone_size: NA
j_call: TRBJ2-1
d_call: TRBD1

cdr3_nt: TGTGCCAGCAGTACTGGACAGTTCACAGATACGCAGTATTTT
cdr3_aa: CASSTGQFTDTQYF
v_call: TRBV2
clone_size: NA
j_call: TRBJ2-3
d_call: NA

cdr3_nt: TGTGCTAGTGGTTTGGCAAGCAGGGGGGACACTGAAGCTTTCTTT
cdr3_aa: CASGLASRGDTEAFF
v_call: TRBV12-5
clone_size: NA
j_call: TRBJ1-1
d_call: TRBD1

cdr3_nt: TGTGCCAGTAGTAGAGGGTTTCGGTGGACGCCGCGGGTCAATCAGCCCCAGCATTTT
cdr3_aa: CASSRGFRWTPRVNQPQHF
v_call: TRBV19
clone_size: NA
j_call: TRBJ1-5
d_call: NA

cdr3_nt: TGTGCCAGCAGTCGGACAGTGCCCACTGAAGCTTTCTTT
cdr3_aa: CASSRTVPTEAFF
v_call: TRBV7-9
clone_size: NA
j_call: TRBJ1-1
d_call: NA

cdr3_nt: TGTGCCAGCAGCTTGTCACAGCTCTATGGCTACACCTTC
cdr3_aa: CASSLSQLYGYTF
v_call: TRBV5-5
clone_size: NA
j_call: TRBJ1-2
d_call: NA

cdr3_nt: TGTGCCAGCAACCTTCTGGGGACAGGCAACTATGGCTACACCTTC
cdr3_aa: CASNLLGTGNYGYTF
v_call: TRBV9
clone_size: once
j_call: TRBJ1-2
d_call: TRBD1

cdr3_nt: TGTGCCACCAGCAGAGCTAGTCCAACTAATGAAAAACTGTTTTTT
cdr3_aa: CATSRASPTNEKLFF
v_call: TRBV15
clone_size: NA
j_call: TRBJ1-4
d_call: NA

cdr3_nt: TGTGCCAGCAGCTTTGGCAGGGAGGAAAAAAACTATGGCTACACCTTC
cdr3_aa: CASSFGREEKNYGYTF
v_call: TRBV5-4
clone_size: NA
j_call: TRBJ1-2
d_call: NA

cdr3_nt: TGTGCCAGCAGCCTAGGACAGGGGGATTATGGCTACACCTTC
cdr3_aa: CASSLGQGDYGYTF
v_call: TRBV6-5
clone_size: NA
j_call: TRBJ1-2
d_call: TRBD1

cdr3_nt: TGCGCCAGCAGTGAGTCGATTCGAGGACAGACTACGCAGTATTTT
cdr3_aa: CASSESIRGQTTQYF
v_call: TRBV10-2
clone_size: few
j_call: TRBJ2-3
d_call: NA

cdr3_nt: TGTGCCAGTAGTATAGGAGGGACAGCCGGAGGCTACGAGCAGTACTTC
cdr3_aa: CASSIGGTAGGYEQYF
v_call: TRBV19
clone_size: NA
j_call: TRBJ2-7
d_call: TRBD1

cdr3_nt: TGTGCCAGCAGCCTTCAAACAGGGGGCTCTGGAAACACCATATATTTT
cdr3_aa: CASSLQTGGSGNTIYF
v_call: TRBV9
clone_size: NA
j_call: TRBJ1-3
d_call: TRBD1

cdr3_nt: TGTGCCAGCAGCCAAGTAATAGGGGGGCACACTGAAGCTTTCTTT
cdr3_aa: CASSQVIGGHTEAFF
v_call: TRBV14
clone_size: NA
j_call: TRBJ1-1
d_call: NA

cdr3_nt: TGTGCCAGCAGTTCGGGCCTAGGGGGCTCTGGGTCACCCCTCCACTTT
cdr3_aa: CASSSGLGGSGSPLHF
v_call: TRBV6-6
clone_size: NA
j_call: TRBJ1-6
d_call: TRBD1

cdr3_nt: TGTGCCAGCAGCCCCGGACAGGGGGGCACAGATACGCAGTATTTT
cdr3_aa: CASSPGQGGTDTQYF
v_call: TRBV5-4
clone_size: once
j_call: TRBJ2-3
d_call: TRBD1

cdr3_nt: TGTGCCAGCAGTTATTCGGGCTATGGCTACACCTTC
cdr3_aa: CASSYSGYGYTF
v_call: TRBV6-5
clone_size: few
j_call: TRBJ1-2
d_call: NA

cdr3_nt: TGTGCCAGCAGCAACCGAGGGCGCTCTGGAAACACCATATATTTT
cdr3_aa: CASSNRGRSGNTIYF
v_call: TRBV9
clone_size: NA
j_call: TRBJ1-3
d_call: NA

cdr3_nt: TGTGCCAGCAGCGCCGAACGATTCATCCCGCCCGAAGAGACCCAGTACTTC
cdr3_aa: CASSAERFIPPEETQYF
v_call: TRBV7-9
clone_size: NA
j_call: TRBJ2-5
d_call: NA

cdr3_nt: TGTGCCAGCAGCGTCGGACAGGGCAACACTGAAGCTTTCTTT
cdr3_aa: CASSVGQGNTEAFF
v_call: TRBV9
clone_size: NA
j_call: TRBJ1-1
d_call: TRBD1

cdr3_nt: TGTGCCAGCCCCCCGGCGGGCGCCACAGATACGCAGTATTTT
cdr3_aa: CASPPAGATDTQYF
v_call: TRBV7-9
clone_size: NA
j_call: TRBJ2-3
d_call: NA

cdr3_nt: TGTGCCAGCAGTTACTGGGACAGGGTGGGGCCCTATGGCTACACCTTC
cdr3_aa: CASSYWDRVGPYGYTF
v_call: TRBV6-5
clone_size: NA
j_call: TRBJ1-2
d_call: TRBD1

cdr3_nt: TGCGCCAGCAGCCAGCGCTACCAAGAGACCCAGTACTTC
cdr3_aa: CASSQRYQETQYF
v_call: TRBV4-1
clone_size: NA
j_call: TRBJ2-5
d_call: NA

cdr3_nt: TGTGCCAGCAGATACTACGTACAAGGGGGCTACGAGCAGTACTTC
cdr3_aa: CASRYYVQGGYEQYF
v_call: TRBV6-6
clone_size: NA
j_call: TRBJ2-7
d_call: NA

cdr3_nt: TGTGCCAGTAGTAAGGCCCCCTATGGCTACACCTTC
cdr3_aa: CASSKAPYGYTF
v_call: TRBV19
clone_size: few
j_call: TRBJ1-2
d_call: NA

cdr3_nt: TGTGCCTGGGGGACAGGGTACTCCTACGAGCAGTACTTC
cdr3_aa: CAWGTGYSYEQYF
v_call: TRBV30
clone_size: NA
j_call: TRBJ2-7
d_call: TRBD1